The clone carrying this T cell receptor (beta chain) was counted a few times. The antigen is undetermined. The data belong to a study of T cells in Graves' hyperthyroidism and ophthalmopathy. The overall study: It was at initial diagnosis, before any treatment, that peripheral blood was collected.

No ophthalmopathy progression within 18 months constituted stable Graves' hyperthyroidism. Researchers barred patients who had uncontrolled infection, other autoimmune disease, pregnancy or lactation. Amplification targeted TCR beta CDR3 regions from RNA transcripts. TCR CDR3 underwent first-round RT-PCR with the HTBI primer set. TCRdb passed the multiplex PCR reads through MiXCR, listing each CDR3 protein once. The sample lists a few hundred thousand distinct CDR3 sequences; approximately 13% were seen once. Study observations and caveats: It was a median around 6 months before onset that the model predicted ophthalmopathy.

The sequencing input was blood. The receptor was isolated from a woman between 18 and 29 years old with Graves' hyperthyroidism.

The CDR3 is CASSQGVPGQGPYEQYF. In DNA form, the CDR3 reads TGTGCCAGCAGTCAGGGGGTACCGGGACAGGGGCCCTACGAGCAGTACTTC. The V gene is TRBV6-1, the J gene TRBJ2-7, with 10 bases fitting TRBD1. Germline lookup yields CDR1 MNHNS and CDR2 SASEGT. V dropped 5 bases and J dropped 2; count of bases not matched to a gene: 12. This CDR3 has 17 amino acids.